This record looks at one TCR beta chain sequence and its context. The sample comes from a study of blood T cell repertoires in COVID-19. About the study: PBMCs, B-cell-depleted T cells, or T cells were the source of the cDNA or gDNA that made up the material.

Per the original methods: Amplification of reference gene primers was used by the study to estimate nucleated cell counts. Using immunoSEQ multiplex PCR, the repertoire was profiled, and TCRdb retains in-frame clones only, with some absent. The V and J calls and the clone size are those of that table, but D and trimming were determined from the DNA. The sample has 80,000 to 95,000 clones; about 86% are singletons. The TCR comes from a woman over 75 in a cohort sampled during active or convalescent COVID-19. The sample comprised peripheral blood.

The CDR3 coding sequence is TGTGCCAGCGTGCCCCGGCTCAGGGGGAACACCGGGGAGCTGTTTTTT. Translated, it gives CASVPRLRGNTGELFF. The J gene is TRBJ2-2, the V gene TRBV28; D perhaps matches TRBD1 (6 bases). CDR3 length: 16 amino acids. V lost 8 bases and J lost 1, with 17 bases in between. Germline loops: CDR1 MDHEN, CDR2 SYDVKM.